This T cell receptor (beta chain) stems from a study of blood T cells in healthy people across ages. Study details: The template switching approach captured approximately one barcoded beta molecule for every two T cells. Study conclusions and caveats: Age showed a roughly linear inverse relationship with TCR beta diversity per million T cells. Among long-lived donors, naive CD4+ cells were more numerous and diversity higher than in aged donors.

The J segment lost 9 bases and the V segment lost 2 bases, leaving 11 bases of the junction unmatched. There are 15 residues in the CDR3. Together with a sample-barcoded 5' primer, a J-beta primer mix was included in a second PCR lasting roughly 7 to 11 cycles. TCRdb re-called the 5' RACE reads through MiXCR, storing one row per CDR3 protein. This sample has 1.5 million to 2 million distinct CDR3 sequences; about 31% occur once, and the top ten carry approximately 11%. Of note for this clonotype: The antigen is unknown.

Approximately 10 milliliters of peripheral blood were drawn from each donor into EDTA-treated tubes. The receptor comes from a woman aged 30 to 39 in good health. V gene TRBV12-3 or TRBV12-4 combines with J gene TRBJ2-5; TRBD2 agrees at 8 bases. The sequenced sample was blood. The chain's CDR3 is CASSLNGGMREAQYF. The CDR3 nucleotides are TGTGCCAGCAGTTTAAATGGGGGGATGCGGGAGGCCCAGTACTTC.